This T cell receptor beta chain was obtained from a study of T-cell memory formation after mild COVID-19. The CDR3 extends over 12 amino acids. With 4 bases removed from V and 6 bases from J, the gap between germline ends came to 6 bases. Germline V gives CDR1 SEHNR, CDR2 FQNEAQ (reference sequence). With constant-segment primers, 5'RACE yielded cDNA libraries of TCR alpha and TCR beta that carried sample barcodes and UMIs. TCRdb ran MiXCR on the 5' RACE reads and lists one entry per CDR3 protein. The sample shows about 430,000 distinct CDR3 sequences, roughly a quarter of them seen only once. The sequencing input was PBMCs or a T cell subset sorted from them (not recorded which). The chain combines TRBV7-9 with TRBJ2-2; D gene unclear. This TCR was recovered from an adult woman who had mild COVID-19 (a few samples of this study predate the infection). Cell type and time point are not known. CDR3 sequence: CASSSTAGELFF. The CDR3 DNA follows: TGTGCCAGCAGCTCGACTGCCGGGGAGCTGTTTTTT.